The 25 T cell receptor beta chains reported below all come from one sample, sequenced in a study of OX40 agonist ivuxolimab in advanced cancers. The data were produced by immunoSEQ multiplex PCR, yet TCRdb's version contains in-frame clones alone and is incomplete. The sample lists around 80,000 clones, roughly 80% seen once, with more than 6% in the top ten. The source was CD4+ or CD8+ T cells sorted from blood, collected in a trial of the OX40 agonist ivuxolimab. These receptors all stem from an adult with an advanced solid tumor such as melanoma, head and neck, liver or kidney cancer.

The rearrangement uses TRBV27 and TRBJ2-3; D gene uncertain. The ends were cut back, 7 bases at V and 1 base at J, with 9 bases in the middle. The CDR3 runs to 13 residues. Germline CDR1 reads MNHEY; CDR2 reads SMNVEV (reference sequence). In nucleotides, the CDR3 is TGTGCCAGCACCGGAGTCCGCACAGATACGCAGTATTTT. Amino acids: CASTGVRTDTQYF.

The chain carries TRBV18 and TRBJ2-5; D is perhaps TRBD1 (5 bases). The CDR3 sequence is 17 residues long. Germline loops: CDR1 KGHSH, CDR2 LQKENI. V dropped 6 bases and J dropped 1 base, with 21 bases sitting between them. The CDR3: CASSQTLGIDSQETQYF. In DNA, the CDR3 is TGTGCCAGCTCCCAAACCTTGGGGATTGACAGCCAAGAGACCCAGTACTTC.

CDR3 region: CASSLGQEGTQYF. The CDR3 DNA sequence: TGTGCCAGCAGCTTAGGACAGGAGGGTACGCAGTATTTT. V usage is TRBV13 and J usage is TRBJ2-3; D may be TRBD2 (6 bases). The V end was cut by 0 bases, the J end by 8 bases, with 9 bases between. The CDR3 covers 13 residues. CDR1 is PRHDT and CDR2 is FYEKMQ in the germline V gene (reference sequence).

The V gene is TRBV5-1, the J gene TRBJ2-3; TRBD1 might be the D (5 bases). Trimming pared 4 bases from V and 3 bases from J, leaving 18 bases between. CDR1 is SGHRS and CDR2 is YFSETQ in the germline V gene. The CDR3 covers 16 residues. DNA for the CDR3: TGCGCCAGCAGCCAAGATGTCAGGGAATGGACAGATACGCAGTATTTT. This sequence encodes CASSQDVREWTDTQYF.

J is TRBJ1-3 and V is TRBV6-6; 11 bases match TRBD1. Germline trimming cut 5 bases from V and 4 bases from J; bases unmatched to any gene: 7. This CDR3 is 16 amino acids long. Germline CDR1 reads MNHNY; CDR2 reads SVGAGI (reference sequence). The chain's CDR3 is CASSKGQGAFGNTIYF. CDR3 DNA sequence: TGTGCCAGCAGTAAAGGACAGGGGGCGTTCGGAAACACCATATATTTT.

This chain connects TRBV12-5 to TRBJ2-2; perhaps D is TRBD1 or TRBD2 (5 bases each). Germline loops: CDR1 LGHNT, CDR2 FRNRAP. Trimming removed 1 base at V and 4 bases at J, with 13 bases between. The CDR3 runs to 16 residues. For the CDR3, the DNA is TGTGCTAGTGGTTTGGGGGGGAGTATGGCCACCGGGGAGCTGTTTTTT. As protein: CASGLGGSMATGELFF.

This sequence joins TRBV9 and TRBJ1-1; D might be TRBD1 (5 bases). Germline assignment: CDR1 SGDLS and CDR2 YYNGEE. V was shortened by 2 bases and J by 0 bases, with 14 bases between the two germline ends. There are 16 residues in the CDR3. The CDR3 sequence: CASSVWGSYMNTEAFF. As DNA, the CDR3 is TGTGCCAGCAGCGTTTGGGGCAGTTACATGAACACTGAAGCTTTCTTT.

The V call is TRBV11-2, the J call TRBJ1-3; weak D call: TRBD1 (6 bases). The CDR3 consists of 15 residues. Per germline, CDR1 SGHAT and CDR2 FQNNGV. V was cut by 3 bases and J by 3 bases, with 12 bases left in between. CDR3: CASSFGGALGNTIYF. In nucleotides, the CDR3 is TGTGCCAGCAGCTTCGGGGGGGCGCTTGGAAACACCATATATTTT.

This clone was observed a single time. This chain links TRBV27 with TRBJ2-2, with 7 bases matching TRBD1. The CDR3 sequence is 15 residues long. Looked up from germline, CDR1 is MNHEY and CDR2 is SMNVEV (reference sequence). J was trimmed by 7 bases and V by 7 bases; bases with no gene match: 12. The CDR3 region is CASKRGGVLNGELFF. The CDR3 DNA sequence: TGTGCCAGCAAGAGAGGGGGCGTACTTAACGGGGAGCTGTTTTTT.

This clone was detected many times. The chain has TRBV2 and TRBJ2-7; D unresolved. CDR1 and CDR2 from the germline V gene are SNHLY and FYNNEI. Trimming stripped 4 bases from V and 1 base from J, with 5 bases between. This CDR3 is built from 12 residues. As DNA, the CDR3 is TGTGCCAGCAGTGTGCAGTCCTACGAGCAGTACGTC. Its translation: CASSVQSYEQYV.

The CDR3 spells CSARTGASGNTIYF. In DNA form, the CDR3 reads TGCAGCGCCCGGACAGGGGCCTCTGGAAACACCATATATTTT. V usage is TRBV29-1 and J usage is TRBJ1-3, with 9 bases fitting TRBD1. The CDR3 totals 14 residues. The V and J ends lost 7 bases and 0 bases, in that order; junction bases with no gene match: 4. Germline-derived CDR1 and CDR2 are SQVTM and ANQGSEA.

This chain links TRBV21-1 with TRBJ2-5; TRBD1 is taken as the D call from the table, unchecked against the DNA. TRBV21-1 is listed as a pseudogene. The CDR3 is 15 amino acids. The CDR3: CASSRGTEPQETQYF. CDR3 DNA: TGTGCCAGCAGCCGAGGGACAGAGCCCCAAGAGACCCAGTACTTC.

J is TRBJ2-7 and V is TRBV28; D is unclear. V lost 7 bases and J lost 6, with 13 bases in between. Looked up from germline, CDR1 is MDHEN and CDR2 is SYDVKM. The CDR3 covers 12 residues. CDR3 nucleotides: TGTGCCAGCAAATTAATCAGAGGCGAGCAGTACTTC. Amino acid sequence: CASKLIRGEQYF.

This clone has only one observation. The chain couples TRBV7-8 to TRBJ1-1; D may be TRBD1 (5 bases). This CDR3 spans 13 amino acids. CDR1 and CDR2 from the germline V gene are SGHVS and FQNEAQ. Trimming removed 4 bases from V and 6 bases from J, with 12 bases in between. As DNA, the CDR3 is TGTGCCAGCAGCTCAAGGAGCAGGGCTGAAGCTTTCTTT. Protein: CASSSRSRAEAFF. Complete variable domain (other parts from reference TRBV7-8 and TRBJ1-1): GAGVSQSPRYKVAKRGQDVALRCDPISGHVSLFWYQQALGQGPEFLTYFQNEAQLDKSGLPSDRFFAERPEGSVSTLKIQRTQQEDSAVYLCASSSRSRAEAFFGQGTRLTVV.

This clone was picked up a small number of times. The chain has TRBV2 and TRBJ1-6, with TRBD1 matching over 9 bases. Germline V gene data show CDR1 as SNHLY and CDR2 as FYNNEI. V was clipped by 5 bases and J by 10 bases; unmatched bases: 9. This CDR3 has 15 amino acids. CDR3 amino acids: CASSSLGTGLSPLHF. The CDR3 bases are TGTGCCAGCAGTTCTCTGGGGACAGGGTTATCACCCCTCCACTTT.

This clone has just one count. V and J are TRBV6-1 and TRBJ2-6, with D unclear. This CDR3 is 14 amino acids long. Germline loops: CDR1 MNHNS, CDR2 SASEGT. The germline V and J ends were trimmed by 2 bases and 0 bases, with 2 bases remaining between them. In DNA, the CDR3 is TGTGCCAGCAGTGAACACTCTGGGGCCAACGTCCTGACTTTC. Translated: CASSEHSGANVLTF.

The V call is TRBV28, the J call TRBJ2-7, with D uncertain. CDR3 length equals 14 residues. V lost 6 bases to trimming and J lost 2 bases, with 14 bases between them. CDR1 is MDHEN, CDR2 SYDVKM, per germline. CDR3 amino acids: CASSPVVEAYEQYF. The CDR3 DNA sequence: TGTGCCAGCAGCCCGGTAGTAGAAGCCTACGAGCAGTACTTC.

The rearrangement uses TRBV7-7 and TRBJ2-7; 10 bases are shared with TRBD1. Germline V gene lookup returns CDR1 SSHAT and CDR2 FNYEAQ (reference sequence). This CDR3 has 14 amino acids. Unmatched junction bases numbered 5, after V lost 5 bases and J lost 4 bases. CDR3 in DNA: TGTGCCAGCAGCCCAGGGACAGGGGATTACGAGCAGTACTTC. This encodes CASSPGTGDYEQYF.

CDR3 in DNA: TGTGCCAGCAGCGTAGCCTTGACTAGCGGGAGGGGGACCGGGGAGCTGTTTTTT. This encodes CASSVALTSGRGTGELFF. The V call is TRBV9, the J call TRBJ2-2; 14 nucleotides line up with TRBD2. The CDR3 totals 18 residues. CDR1 is SGDLS, CDR2 YYNGEE, per germline. V shed 0 bases, J shed 5 bases, and the junction held 6 bases outside the gene matches.

This chain connects TRBV5-1 to TRBJ2-2, with D tentatively TRBD1 (6 bases). The germline V and J ends were trimmed by 4 bases and 2 bases, with 12 bases remaining between them. The CDR3 length is 15 residues. CDR1 and CDR2 (germline): SGHRS, YFSETQ. CDR3 nucleotide sequence: TGCGCCAGCAGCCCACAGGGACCTAACACCGGGGAGCTGTTTTTT. This codes for CASSPQGPNTGELFF.

The chain employs TRBV11-2 and TRBJ1-1; perhaps TRBD1 as D (5 bases). Trimming cost V 0 bases and J 1 base, with 9 bases left between them. Germline V gene data show CDR1 as SGHAT and CDR2 as FQNNGV. The CDR3 contains 15 residues. The CDR3 DNA reads TGTGCCAGCAGCTTAGAACCCGGGGGGAACACTGAAGCTTTCTTT. It codes for CASSLEPGGNTEAFF.

DNA of the CDR3: TGTGCCAGCAGCCAAGATATGGGACAGATGGGTAACATTCAGTACTTC. It specifies CASSQDMGQMGNIQYF. This sequence joins TRBV4-2 and TRBJ2-4; TRBD1 matches at 7 bases. The V gene's germline CDR1 is LGHNA and CDR2 YNFKEQ. This CDR3 is 16 amino acids long. Trimming took 0 bases from V and 7 from J; bases not matched to a gene: 9.

This sequence joins TRBV2 and TRBJ2-7, with D perhaps matching TRBD1 (6 bases). This CDR3 has 12 amino acids. Between the trimmed V and J ends, which lost 1 base and 6 bases, there was a span of 7 bases. Germline CDR1 reads SNHLY; CDR2 reads FYNNEI. The CDR3 reads CASSEDRVEQYF. The CDR3 nucleotides read TGTGCCAGCAGTGAAGACAGGGTCGAGCAGTACTTC.

The rearrangement links TRBV5-4 to TRBJ1-2; TRBD1 is a possible D gene (6 bases). Germline loops: CDR1 SGHNT, CDR2 YYREEE (reference sequence). This CDR3 comprises 14 residues. Trimming stripped 0 bases from V and 5 bases from J, with 11 bases between. The CDR3 nucleotides are TGTGCCAGCAGCTTGGCACTAGGACAGTATGGCTACACCTTC. This codes for CASSLALGQYGYTF.

The chain recombines TRBV27 with TRBJ2-1; 8 bases align to TRBD2. The CDR3 extends over 18 amino acids. The germline V gene encodes CDR1 MNHEY and CDR2 SMNVEV (reference sequence). V shed 0 bases, J shed 5 bases, and the junction held 12 bases outside the gene matches. CDR3 nucleotides: TGTGCCAGCAGTTTATCGATCGGGGGGGGCCCTAACGACAATGAGCAGTTCTTC. It yields the protein CASSLSIGGGPNDNEQFF.